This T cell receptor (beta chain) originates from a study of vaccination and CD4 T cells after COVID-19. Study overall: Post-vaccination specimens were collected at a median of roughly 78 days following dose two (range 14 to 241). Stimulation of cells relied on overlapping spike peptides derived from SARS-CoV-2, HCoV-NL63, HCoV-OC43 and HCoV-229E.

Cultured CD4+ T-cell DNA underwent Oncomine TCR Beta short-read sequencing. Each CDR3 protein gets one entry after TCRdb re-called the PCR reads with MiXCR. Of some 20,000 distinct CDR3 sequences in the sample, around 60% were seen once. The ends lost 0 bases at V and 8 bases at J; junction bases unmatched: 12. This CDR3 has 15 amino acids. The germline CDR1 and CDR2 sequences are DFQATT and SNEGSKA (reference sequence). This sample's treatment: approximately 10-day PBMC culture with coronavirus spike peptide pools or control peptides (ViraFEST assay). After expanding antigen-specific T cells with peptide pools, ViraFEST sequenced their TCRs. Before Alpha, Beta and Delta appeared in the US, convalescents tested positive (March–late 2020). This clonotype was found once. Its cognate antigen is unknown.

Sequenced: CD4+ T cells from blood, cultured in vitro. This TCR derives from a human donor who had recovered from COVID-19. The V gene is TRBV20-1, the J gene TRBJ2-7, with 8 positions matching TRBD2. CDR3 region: CSARDPSGSGNQQYF. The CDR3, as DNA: TGCAGTGCTAGAGATCCCTCGGGTAGCGGGAATCAGCAGTACTTC.